The rows below give T cell receptor beta chains drawn from one sample of a study of early T cells in non-severe SARS-CoV-2 infection. TCRdb independently ran MiXCR on the 5' RACE reads; one entry per CDR3 protein. The sample holds about 69,000 distinct CDR3 sequences, about an eighth seen once. The sequencing here drew on whole blood, taken at baseline. Receptors originate from an adult who was a healthcare worker with PCR-confirmed SARS-CoV-2 infection or an uninfected control (not recorded which). The CDR3 runs from the conserved cysteine through the conserved F or W. The D gene is left open where the match is weak. Expanded clones are given a class, and other clones once, few, many or no size at all.

d_call	v_call	j_call	clone_size	cdr3_nt	cdr3_aa
-	TRBV7-9	TRBJ1-5	many	TGTGCCAGCAGATGCCCACGGGGAACTCGAAATCAGCCCCAGCATTTT	CASRCPRGTRNQPQHF
-	TRBV9	TRBJ2-7	many	TGTGCCAGCAGCGTAGCCGGGACCACCATCTACGAGCAGTACTTC	CASSVAGTTIYEQYF
-	TRBV7-2	TRBJ2-7	many	TGTGCCAGCAGCTTAGGGCGAGCCCTCGAGCAGTACTTC	CASSLGRALEQYF
-	TRBV12-3/TRBV12-4	TRBJ2-2	-	TGTGCCAGCACCAACAGGGACGGAGGTGGGGAGCTGTTTTTT	CASTNRDGGGELFF
TRBD2	TRBV11-2	TRBJ2-7	-	TGTGCCAGCAGCTCGAACCTCGGACTAGCGGGCGAGCAGTACTTC	CASSSNLGLAGEQYF
-	TRBV4-1	TRBJ2-2	once	TGCGCCAGTCGACCCATTCTGAGGACCGGGGAGCTGTTTTTT	CASRPILRTGELFF
TRBD1	TRBV7-9	TRBJ2-7	few	TGTGCCAGCAGCTTTCCGGGACAGTTTTTCGAGCAGTACTTC	CASSFPGQFFEQYF
TRBD2	TRBV30	TRBJ2-7	-	TGTGCCTGGAGGGGACTAGCGGGAGGCGAGCAGTACTTC	CAWRGLAGGEQYF
-	TRBV21-1	TRBJ1-2	many	TGTGCCAGCAGCGTTACTGTCAGCTATGGCTACACCTTC	CASSVTVSYGYTF
-	TRBV9	TRBJ2-2	-	TGTGCCAGCAGCGTAGGACGGCTAGGCACCGGGGAGCTGTTTTTT	CASSVGRLGTGELFF
TRBD1	TRBV20-1	TRBJ2-5	many	TGCAGTGCTAGCCGGGACAGGGGGCTCTGGTACCAAGAGACCCAGTACTTC	CSASRDRGLWYQETQYF
TRBD2	TRBV5-1	TRBJ2-7	-	TGCGCCAGCAGCTTGAGCACTAGCGGGACCTACGAGCAGTACTTC	CASSLSTSGTYEQYF
-	TRBV6-2/TRBV6-3	TRBJ2-3	few	TGTGCCAGCAAACCGGGTGTCACAGATACGCAGTATTTT	CASKPGVTDTQYF
TRBD2	TRBV14	TRBJ2-1	many	TGTGCCAGCAGCCAAGATTTTTGGACTAGCGGGAGTCGCTATGAGCAGTTCTTC	CASSQDFWTSGSRYEQFF
TRBD1	TRBV2	TRBJ2-5	few	TGTGCCAGCAGTGCCCGGGACAGCCAAGAGACCCAGTACTTC	CASSARDSQETQYF
-	TRBV20-1	TRBJ2-3	few	TGCAGTGCTAGCCTTTCGGGACACGGGGGAGATACGCAGTATTTT	CSASLSGHGGDTQYF
-	TRBV4-2	TRBJ2-4	few	TGTGCCAGCAGCCAAGAGGCTGCGGTTTCCAAAAACATTCAGTACTTC	CASSQEAAVSKNIQYF
TRBD1	TRBV20-1	TRBJ1-1	few	TGCAGTGCTTGGGACAGGGTGGGAGCTTTCTTT	CSAWDRVGAFF
-	TRBV7-2	TRBJ2-3	-	TGTGCCAGCAGCTTACTGGGACCTACAGATACGCAGTATTTT	CASSLLGPTDTQYF
-	TRBV2	TRBJ1-1	-	TGTGCCAGCAGTGGTGAGGGTAACACTGAAGCTTTCTTT	CASSGEGNTEAFF
-	TRBV11-2	TRBJ2-5	-	TGTGCCAGCAGCTTACTAGCGAACCAAGAGACCCAGTACTTC	CASSLLANQETQYF
TRBD2	TRBV18	TRBJ2-2	many	TGTGCCAGCTCACCTCGACGGACTAGCGGGCTACCGAACATATCCGGGGAGCTGTTTTTT	CASSPRRTSGLPNISGELFF
TRBD2	TRBV11-2	TRBJ2-7	many	TGTGCCAGCAGCGTGGGACTAGCGAACGAGCAGTACTTC	CASSVGLANEQYF
-	TRBV23-1	TRBJ2-1	many	TGCGCCAGCAGCCAATATGGCAGGTGGATCAATGAGCAGTTCTTC	CASSQYGRWINEQFF
TRBD1	TRBV30	TRBJ1-3	many	TGTGCCTGGACCCGGGACAGGGGCTTTCAACTCCCCTCTGGAAACACCATATATTTT	CAWTRDRGFQLPSGNTIYF
TRBD1	TRBV7-9	TRBJ2-7	-	TGTGCCAGCAGCCAAGACAGGGGGTCCTATTCCTACGAGCAGTACTTC	CASSQDRGSYSYEQYF
TRBD2	TRBV7-9	TRBJ2-1	few	TGTGCCAGCACCCCCGGGGGGGGCTCCTACAATGAGCAGTTCTTC	CASTPGGGSYNEQFF
TRBD1	TRBV7-2	TRBJ2-2	few	TGTGCCAGCAGCCGGGACAGGGGAAACACCGGGGAGCTGTTTTTT	CASSRDRGNTGELFF
-	TRBV29-1	TRBJ2-3	few	TGCAGCGTTGAGACCCCAGGCGAAAATACGCAGTATTTT	CSVETPGENTQYF
TRBD1	TRBV2	TRBJ2-1	many	TGTGCCAGCAGAACCGGGACAGGGTTCCACAATGAGCAGTTCTTC	CASRTGTGFHNEQFF
TRBD2	TRBV12-3/TRBV12-4	TRBJ2-1	many	TGTGCCAGCAGGGCGACTAGCGGGATCAATGAGCAGTTCTTC	CASRATSGINEQFF
-	TRBV29-1	TRBJ2-4	-	TGCAGCGTGGGGGGTCTAGCCAAAAACATTCAGTACTTC	CSVGGLAKNIQYF
TRBD2	TRBV7-9	TRBJ2-3	many	TGTGCCAGCAGCCCGGCGGGGGTCACAGATACGCAGTATTTT	CASSPAGVTDTQYF
-	TRBV11-2	TRBJ2-1	few	TGTGCCAGCAGCTCAGACCCCGGACTGTTCTTC	CASSSDPGLFF
-	TRBV11-2	TRBJ2-3	many	TGTGCCAGCAGCTTGCGCACTAGCACAGATACGCAGTATTTT	CASSLRTSTDTQYF
-	TRBV11-2	TRBJ2-1	-	TGTGCCAGCAGCTTAGTGGCAGGAGCCTACAATGAGCAGTTCTTC	CASSLVAGAYNEQFF
TRBD1	TRBV10-3	TRBJ1-5	many	TGTGCCGCTAACACCGGGACAGTAGGACAGCCCCAGCATTTT	CAANTGTVGQPQHF
-	TRBV27	TRBJ2-1	many	TGTGCCAGCGGATTCCAGGGTCGGAATGAGCAGTTCTTC	CASGFQGRNEQFF
-	TRBV5-1	TRBJ1-5	-	TGCGCCAGCAGCTTGGTAGGTTCCGAGCCCCAGCATTTT	CASSLVGSEPQHF